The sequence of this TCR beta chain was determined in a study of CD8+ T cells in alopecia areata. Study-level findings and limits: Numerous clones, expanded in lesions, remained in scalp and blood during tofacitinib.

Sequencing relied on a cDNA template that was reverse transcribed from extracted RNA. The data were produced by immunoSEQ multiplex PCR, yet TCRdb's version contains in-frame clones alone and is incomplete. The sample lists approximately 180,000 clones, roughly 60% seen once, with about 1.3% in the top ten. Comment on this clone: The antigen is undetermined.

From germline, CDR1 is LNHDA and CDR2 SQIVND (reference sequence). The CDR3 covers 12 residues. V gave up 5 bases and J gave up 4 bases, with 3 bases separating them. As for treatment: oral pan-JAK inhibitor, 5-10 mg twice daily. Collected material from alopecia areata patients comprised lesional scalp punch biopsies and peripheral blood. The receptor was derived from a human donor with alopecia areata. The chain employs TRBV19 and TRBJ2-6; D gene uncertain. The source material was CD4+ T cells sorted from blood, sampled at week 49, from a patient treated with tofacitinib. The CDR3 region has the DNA TGTGCCAGTAGTTGGGGGGCCAACGTCCTGACTTTC. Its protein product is CASSWGANVLTF.